This T cell receptor (beta chain) was identified during a study of T cells in localized non-small cell lung cancer. Findings and limits, study-wide: Sequencing, confined to only one tumor region, leaves heterogeneity possible. The greatest T cell clonality was found in uninvolved adjacent lung (higher than in tumor). Appearing in adjacent lung were a median about 50 of the top 100 tumor clones. An association was observed between higher blood T cell density and longer overall survival.

Repertoires were generated with immunoSEQ multiplex PCR, while TCRdb's copy carries only in-frame clones and drops some. The data hold tens of thousands of clones, with more than 75% observed a single time. On this clone: Antigen: not known.

V lost 2 bases, J lost 4 bases, and 11 bases lay in between. CDR3 length: 14 residues. The V gene's germline CDR1 is MNHEY and CDR2 SVGAGI. The specimen was peripheral blood, collected before any cancer treatment. The sequence came from a female donor at least 60 years old with stage I lung adenocarcinoma. V gene TRBV6-5 combines with J gene TRBJ1-2; the D is unclear. The CDR3: CASSYRPGVYGYTF. DNA for the CDR3: TGTGCCAGCAGTTACCGGCCCGGGGTCTATGGCTACACCTTC.